The clone carrying this TCR beta chain showed up many times. Antigen unknown. The data are from a study of T cells in Graves' hyperthyroidism and ophthalmopathy. Study-level results: Among thyroid clonotypes expanded above 0.001, most also appeared in blood. The model made its ophthalmopathy prediction, and onset followed a median 6.5 months later.

Exclusion followed for patients with uncontrolled infection, other autoimmune disease, pregnancy or lactation. Fresh peripheral blood, under 11 ml, yielded the PBMCs. V was clipped by 1 base and J by 1 base, with 9 bases between them. CDR3 size: 15 residues. In germline, CDR1 is SGHDT, CDR2 YYEEEE. Amplified TCR beta CDR3 regions derived from RNA transcripts. In the first-round RT-PCR of the TCR CDR3, the HTBI primer set was used. TCRdb redid the calling of the multiplex PCR reads with MiXCR, one entry per CDR3 protein. Counted here are 300,000 to 450,000 distinct CDR3 sequences, approximately 17% occurring once; the ten biggest clones make up 35% to 50%.

The rearrangement uses TRBV5-6 and TRBJ1-5; TRBD1 is a possible D gene (5 bases). The sequenced sample was blood. The TCR was taken from a man younger than 30 with Graves' ophthalmopathy. The CDR3 nucleotides read TGTGCCAGCAGCTTGTGGGGGATAAGCAATCAGCCCCAGCATTTT. This gives the protein CASSLWGISNQPQHF.